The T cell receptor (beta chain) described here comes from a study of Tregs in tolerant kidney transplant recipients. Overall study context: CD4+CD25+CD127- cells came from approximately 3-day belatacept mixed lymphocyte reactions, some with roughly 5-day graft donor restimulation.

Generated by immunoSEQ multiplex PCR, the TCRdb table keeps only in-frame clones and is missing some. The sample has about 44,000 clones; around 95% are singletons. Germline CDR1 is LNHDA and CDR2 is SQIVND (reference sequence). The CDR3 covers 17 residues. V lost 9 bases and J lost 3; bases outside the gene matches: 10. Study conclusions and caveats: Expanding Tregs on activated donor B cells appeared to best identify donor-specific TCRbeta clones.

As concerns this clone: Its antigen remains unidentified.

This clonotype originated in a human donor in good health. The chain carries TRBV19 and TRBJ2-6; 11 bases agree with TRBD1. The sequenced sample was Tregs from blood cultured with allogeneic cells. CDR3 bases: TGTGCCAGCCAGCGGACAGGGGGCTTTCGTGGGGCCAACGTCCTGACTTTC. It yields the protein CASQRTGGFRGANVLTF.